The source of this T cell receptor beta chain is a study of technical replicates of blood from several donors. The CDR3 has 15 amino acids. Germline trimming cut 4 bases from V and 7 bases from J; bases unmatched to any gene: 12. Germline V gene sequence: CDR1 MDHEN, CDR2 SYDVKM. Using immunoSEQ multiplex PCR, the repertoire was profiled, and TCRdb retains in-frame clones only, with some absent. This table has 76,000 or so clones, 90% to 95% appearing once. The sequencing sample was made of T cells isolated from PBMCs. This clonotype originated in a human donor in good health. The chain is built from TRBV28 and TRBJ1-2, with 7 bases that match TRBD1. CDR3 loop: CASSSTGTVMRGYTF. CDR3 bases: TGTGCCAGCAGTTCGACCGGGACAGTTATGCGTGGCTACACCTTC.